The 17 T cell receptor beta chains below come from one sample, sequenced in a study of regulatory T cells in long-lasting Graves disease. Researchers made TCR beta libraries by using iRepertoire HTBI primers and running Arm-PCR on CDR3 regions. MiXCR was run by TCRdb on the multiplex PCR reads, yielding one entry per CDR3 protein. The table records 420,000 or so distinct CDR3 sequences, 20% to 25% of them present only once. Time point reported: persistent/refractory GD, antithyroid drugs over 5 years with positive TRAb. From RNA extracted from PBMCs, the TCR library was made. The sequencing used peripheral blood mononuclear cells (PBMCs), collected when the disease was refractory, from a patient treated with antithyroid drugs. The receptors shown here come from a female donor with Graves disease.

The chain links TRBV11-2 to TRBJ2-5, with a tentative D call TRBD2 (5 bases). CDR3 length: 14 residues. Looked up from germline, CDR1 is SGHAT and CDR2 is FQNNGV. V gave up 5 bases and J gave up 1 base, with 11 bases separating them. The CDR3 nucleotides are TGTGCCAGCAGCCCCGGGAACCTCCAAGAGACCCAGTACTTC. Translating gives CASSPGNLQETQYF.

This chain links TRBV2 with TRBJ1-2; 8 bases are a match to TRBD1. V lost 0 bases to trimming and J lost 8 bases; unmatched junction nucleotides: 14. CDR3 size: 17 residues. Germline assignment: CDR1 SNHLY and CDR2 FYNNEI. CDR3 sequence: CASSEASGGAFSDGYTF. CDR3 sequence (DNA): TGTGCCAGCAGTGAAGCCTCAGGGGGCGCATTTTCGGACGGCTACACCTTC.

The chain links TRBV19 to TRBJ1-2; D possibly corresponds to TRBD1 (5 bases). CDR3 length: 12 amino acids. Germline V gives CDR1 LNHDA, CDR2 SQIVND (reference sequence). V was cut by 4 bases and J by 7 bases, with 10 bases left in between. CDR3 DNA: TGTGCCAGTAGTACGGGACTCGGTGGCTACACCTTC. As protein: CASSTGLGGYTF.

The chain recombines TRBV6-1 with TRBJ2-7; D gene unclear. Germline CDR1 and CDR2: MNHNS and SASEGT. This CDR3 is built from 11 residues. Between the trimmed V and J ends, which lost 7 bases and 3 bases, there was a span of 7 bases. CDR3 nucleotides: TGTGCCAGCACATCAGTCTACGAGCAGTACTTC. Its translation is CASTSVYEQYF.

This clonotype was seen only a few times. The rearrangement joins TRBV12-3 or TRBV12-4 to TRBJ1-5, with 7 nucleotides matching TRBD1. V shed 6 bases, J shed 4 bases, and the junction held 6 bases outside the gene matches. This CDR3 has 14 residues. CDR3 sequence reads: CASSPTGKNQPQHF. The CDR3 DNA reads as TGTGCCAGCAGCCCGACAGGGAAAAATCAGCCCCAGCATTTT.

There are many counts of this clonotype. J is TRBJ1-5 and V is TRBV27; unclear D gene. The CDR3 loop spans 13 amino acids. The germline gives CDR1 MNHEY, CDR2 SMNVEV (reference sequence). V lost 3 bases, J lost 4 bases, and 7 bases lay in between. CDR3 amino acids: CASSLGRNQPQHF. CDR3 DNA: TGTGCCAGCAGTTTGGGGAGGAATCAGCCCCAGCATTTT.

This clonotype was picked up a small number of times. The rearrangement uses TRBV30 and TRBJ1-6; no reliable D call. The germline gives CDR1 GTSNPN, CDR2 SVGIG (reference sequence). The CDR3 runs to 13 residues. With 4 bases removed from V and 7 bases from J, the gap between germline ends came to 11 bases. In nucleotides, the CDR3 is TGTGCCTGGAATGATGGCAACAATTCACCCCTCCACTTT. Translation: CAWNDGNNSPLHF.

The table lists this clonotype with a few counts. This chain joins TRBV30 and TRBJ1-5; no definite D call. Deletions cut 0 bases from V and 2 bases from J, with 11 bases between. The CDR3 consists of 15 residues. CDR1 is GTSNPN, CDR2 SVGIG, per germline (reference sequence). CDR3 loop: CAWSVPAAGNQPQHF. DNA for the CDR3: TGTGCCTGGAGTGTACCGGCTGCTGGCAATCAGCCCCAGCATTTT.

This clonotype showed up many times. The chain couples TRBV28 to TRBJ2-6; D might be TRBD2 (5 bases). The germline V gene has CDR1 MDHEN and CDR2 SYDVKM. The V gene lost 6 bases and the J gene lost 2 bases, with 11 bases spanning the gap. The CDR3 extends over 15 amino acids. The CDR3 reads CASSVTGTGANVLTF. CDR3 coding DNA: TGTGCCAGCAGCGTCACGGGGACTGGGGCCAACGTCCTGACTTTC.

The table lists this clonotype with a few counts. The chain carries TRBV15 and TRBJ2-6, with a possible D match to TRBD1 (6 bases). The V end was cut by 3 bases, the J end by 1 base, with 16 bases between. This CDR3 is built from 18 residues. The germline V gene encodes CDR1 LNHNV and CDR2 YYDKDF (reference sequence). The CDR3 coding sequence is TGTGCCACCAGCAGCCCGACAGGAGCGCTTTCTGGGGCCAACGTCCTGACTTTC. Translation: CATSSPTGALSGANVLTF.

The V and J genes are TRBV5-1 and TRBJ2-5, with D unclear. The CDR3 has 14 residues. Trimming took 4 bases from V and 4 from J, leaving 14 bases between them. CDR1 and CDR2 from the germline V gene are SGHRS and YFSETQ. The DNA of the CDR3 is TGCGCCAGCAGCGTTAACGATCGGAGAGAGACCCAGTACTTC. Translating it yields CASSVNDRRETQYF.

This clonotype appeared many times. The junction departs from the called germline gene at one end, perhaps through a read error. The DNA for the CDR3 is TGTGCCAGCAGTCAAGCCTTGGGACGGATGAATGAAAAACTGTTTTTT. This codes for CASSQALGRMNEKLFF. This chain links TRBV6-1 with TRBJ1-4, with D tentatively TRBD1 (5 bases). This CDR3 comprises 16 residues. Germline CDR1 reads MNHNS; CDR2 reads SASEGT.

This clonotype was observed a handful of times. This chain connects TRBV7-2 to TRBJ1-4, with 10 bases matching TRBD1. The CDR3 loop spans 18 amino acids. CDR1 and CDR2 from the germline V gene are SGHTA and FQGNSA. The junction had 11 bases not matched to a gene; V was cut back by 5 bases and J by 2 bases. CDR3 DNA sequence: TGTGCCAGCAGCCTCCGGGACAGGGGACTGGGGACTAATGAAAAACTGTTTTTT. This codes for CASSLRDRGLGTNEKLFF.

V usage is TRBV4-2 and J usage is TRBJ2-6; TRBD2 matches at 10 bases. Losses at the gene ends were 0 bases for V and 2 bases for J; bases not matched to a gene: 1. The CDR3 consists of 17 residues. Germline V CDR1 and CDR2: LGHNA, YNFKEQ. The CDR3 DNA follows: TGTGCCAGCAGCCAAGAAGCGGGGGGGGCTGGGGCCAACGTCCTGACTTTC. Amino acid sequence: CASSQEAGGAGANVLTF.

The gene calls are TRBV20-1 and TRBJ2-2, with D perhaps matching TRBD1 or TRBD2 (5 bases each). V was clipped by 5 bases and J by 1 base, with 8 bases between them. The CDR3 sequence is 13 residues long. CDR1 is DFQATT and CDR2 is SNEGSKA in the germline V gene (reference sequence). CDR3: CSAGTENTGELFF. The CDR3 DNA is TGCAGTGCTGGGACCGAGAACACCGGGGAGCTGTTTTTT.

Note on this clonotype: With a much larger clone just one base away, this may be a read error. The chain employs TRBV7-2 and TRBJ2-7; 12 bases fit TRBD1. J gave up 5 bases and V 3 bases, and 2 bases lay outside the gene matches. The V gene's germline CDR1 is SGHTA and CDR2 FQGNSA. The CDR3 runs 14 residues. The CDR3 loop reads CASSFGTGGNEQYF. The CDR3 nucleotides read TGTGCCAGCAGCTTCGGGACAGGGGGCAACGAGCAGTACTTC.

The chain carries TRBV19 and TRBJ1-1; possibly TRBD1 for D (5 bases). Trimming stripped 9 bases from V and 3 bases from J, with 20 bases between. The CDR3 runs 15 residues. Germline V gene lookup returns CDR1 LNHDA and CDR2 SQIVND (reference sequence). DNA of the CDR3: TGTGCCAGCTCCGGAACACGACAGTTATACACTGAAGCTTTCTTT. Its translation: CASSGTRQLYTEAFF.